The source of this T cell receptor (beta chain) is a study of blood T cell repertoires in COVID-19. Some clones are missing from TCRdb's copy, which holds only in-frame ones; the method was immunoSEQ multiplex PCR. The data hold fewer than 250,000 clones, with roughly 84% observed a single time. The CDR3 spans 18 residues. The V and J ends lost 3 bases and 8 bases, in that order; junction bases with no gene match: 16. CDR1 and CDR2 (germline): LGHDT, YNNKEL (reference sequence). Living in under 30 US areas, the participants were between roughly 18 and 89 years of age. This clonotype was obtained from a young woman who had recovered from COVID-19. The chain links TRBV3-1 (or the pseudogene TRBV3-2) to TRBJ2-1; the match to TRBD2 covers 10 bases. Sequencing was performed on PBMCs or T cells enriched from blood (not recorded which). The DNA for the CDR3 is TGTGCCAGCAGCCATAGAAAACAGCTAGCGGGAGTCGTCCATGAGCAGTTCTTC. Residues: CASSHRKQLAGVVHEQFF.